The 11 T cell receptor beta chains below come from one sample, sequenced in a study of T cells in women clearing cervical HPV infection. Data came from immunoSEQ multiplex PCR; TCRdb stores just in-frame clones and leaves some out. The sample's table shows 20,000 to 25,000 clones. Sequencing used blood buffy coat. These receptors were taken from a woman aged 18 to 69 with a cervical HPV16 infection that either progressed to CIN3+ or cleared (not recorded which).

As concerns this clone: The read comes to an end 3 residues before the CDR3 does, leaving the germline J gene to fill in the end. The rearrangement uses TRBV28 and TRBJ1-2, with 10 positions matching TRBD1. V was pared by 3 bases and J by 7 bases, with 20 bases of the junction left unmatched. The CDR3 totals 19 residues. The V gene's germline CDR1 is MDHEN and CDR2 SYDVKM. The sequenced part of the CDR3 DNA is TGTGCCAGCAGTTTCTGGTATCAAAAGAGAGACAGGGGGCAGGGTGGC. Translating it yields CASSFWYQKRDRGQGG. The CDR3, in full, reads CASSFWYQKRDRGQGGYTF.

As concerns this clone: The CDR3 end is not reached by the read, which stops 3 residues before it; the germline J gene fills it in. This chain connects TRBV28 to TRBJ1-4; 7 bases are shared with TRBD1. Per the germline V gene, CDR1 is MDHEN and CDR2 is SYDVKM. V lost 5 bases, J lost 3 bases, and 3 bases stayed unmatched. The CDR3 runs to 14 residues. The covered CDR3 bases are TGTGCCAGCAGTCCCGGGACAGCTAATGAAAAA. Translated: CASSPGTANEK. The CDR3 in its entirety is CASSPGTANEKLFF.

Notes on this clone: An end of the junction differs from the germline gene, which may be a read error. The sequenced fragment ends 3 residues before the CDR3 boundary, so the rest is inferred from the germline J gene. The genes are TRBV5-5 and TRBJ1-5; TRBD1 might be the D (5 bases). The CDR3 runs to 15 residues. Per the germline V gene, CDR1 is SGHKS and CDR2 is YYEKEE (reference sequence). CDR3 amino acids: CASSLRGVSSQPQHF. The covered CDR3 bases are TGTGCCAGCAGCTTGAGAGGGGTCAGCAGTCAGCCC.

Points on this clone: The read ends 3 residues shy of where the CDR3 ends; the end is completed using the germline J gene. The same CDR3 is also encoded by other DNA sequences in this sample. The chain links TRBV7-9 to TRBJ2-5, with TRBD2 matching 9 bases. Germline V lookup: CDR1 SEHNR, CDR2 FQNEAQ (reference sequence). The CDR3 is 15 amino acids. J was trimmed by 2 bases and V by 0 bases; bases with no gene match: 1. This CDR3 reads CASSLATSGQETQYF. The covered CDR3 bases are TGTGCCAGCAGCTTAGCGACTAGCGGACAAGAGACC.

Worth noting for this clone: The read comes to an end 3 residues before the CDR3 does, leaving the germline J gene to fill in the end. The chain carries TRBV6-1 and TRBJ2-1; 8 nucleotides agree with TRBD2. After removal of 1 base from V and 6 bases from J, the junction contained 8 bases not matched to a gene. This CDR3 comprises 16 residues. The germline V gene encodes CDR1 MNHNS and CDR2 SASEGT. CDR3 bases read: TGTGCCAGCAGTGAAGTTGCGGGAGGATCCCTCAATGAG. It specifies CASSEVAGGSLNE. The whole CDR3 reads CASSEVAGGSLNEQFF.

Note on this clone: Read sequence stops 3 residues before the CDR3 end, and the germline J gene provides the missing end. The rearrangement uses TRBV19 and TRBJ1-5, with 7 bases matching TRBD1. V lost 4 bases and J lost 7; bases outside the gene matches: 7. The CDR3 runs to 14 residues. Germline CDR1 is LNHDA and CDR2 is SQIVND (reference sequence). The CDR3 here is CASSTLRQGQPQHF. CDR3 DNA, as far as it was read: TGTGCCAGTAGTACCCTTCGACAGGGACAGCCC.

Turning to this clone: The read comes to an end 3 residues before the CDR3 does, leaving the germline J gene to fill in the end. The rearrangement joins TRBV19 to TRBJ1-2, with D possibly being TRBD1 (5 bases). This CDR3 is 14 amino acids long. CDR1 and CDR2 (germline): LNHDA, SQIVND (reference sequence). The sequenced CDR3 bases are TGTGCCAGTAGTATACCACAGGTAAAAAACATC. It is translated as CASSIPQVKNI. Given in full, the CDR3 is CASSIPQVKNIYTF.

CDR3 sequence reads: CASSPGGTKTQYF. The part of the CDR3 DNA that was read is TGTGCCAGCAGTCCTGGGGGCACGAAGACC. The rearrangement links TRBV7-3 to TRBJ2-5, with D tentatively TRBD1 (6 bases). The CDR3 end falls 3 residues outside the read, so it is completed with the germline J gene. V dropped 6 bases and J dropped 6 bases, with 14 bases sitting between them. Germline V gene lookup returns CDR1 SGHTA and CDR2 FQGTGA. The CDR3 is 13 residues long. Full variable domain (rest looked up from reference TRBV7-3 and TRBJ2-5): GAGVSQTPSNKVTEKGKYVELRCDPISGHTALYWYRQSLGQGPEFLIYFQGTGAADDSGLPNDRFFAVRPEGSVSTLKIQRTERGDSAVYLCASSPGGTKTQYFGPGTRLLVL.

The CDR3 loop is CSATQGVFNYGYTF. The DNA read from the CDR3 is TGCAGTGCTACACAGGGGGTCTTTAACTATGGC. V usage is TRBV20-1 and J usage is TRBJ1-2; TRBD1 agrees at 8 bases. The read ends 3 residues shy of where the CDR3 ends; the end is completed using the germline J gene. J gave up 1 base and V 4 bases, and 5 bases lay outside the gene matches. The CDR3 sequence is 14 residues long. CDR1 DFQATT and CDR2 SNEGSKA come from the germline V gene (reference sequence).

In regard to this clone: The CDR3 extends 3 residues past the end of the read, so its final part is completed from the germline J gene. J is TRBJ2-3 and V is TRBV20-1; TRBD2 matches 7 bases. Germline V gene data show CDR1 as DFQATT and CDR2 as SNEGSKA (reference sequence). CDR3 size: 15 residues. After removal of 2 bases from V and 3 bases from J, the junction contained 8 bases not matched to a gene. The sequenced part of the CDR3 DNA is TGCAGTGCTAGAACAGGAATCGGGGGGACAGATACG. Translating it yields CSARTGIGGTDT. Given in full, the CDR3 is CSARTGIGGTDTQYF.

CDR3 residues: CASSSDLTTEAFF. The covered CDR3 bases are TGTGCCAGCAGCTCCGACTTAACGACTGAA. The chain couples TRBV11-1 to TRBJ1-1; no clear D. The DNA ends 3 residues before the CDR3 does, and the rest of the CDR3 is filled in from the germline J gene. V was pared by 4 bases and J by 5 bases, with 11 bases between. The CDR3 sequence is 13 residues long. In germline, CDR1 is SGHAT, CDR2 FQDESV (reference sequence).